A single TCR beta chain is shown here with its context. No antigen is known for it. Per-base quality was not reported, and no clone a single base away is much larger than it. The entry originates in a study of blood T cell repertoires in COVID-19 (dated by TCRdb to about 2020). About the full investigation: Collaborator samples came from the United States, Italy and Spain and covered acute and convalescent phases of COVID-19. The prospective study material was composed of cDNA or gDNA derived from T cells, B-cell-depleted T cells, or PBMCs. The dataset comprised deeply sampled blood TCRbeta repertoires from subjects exposed to, actively infected with, or recovered from COVID-19. The repertoires were released in a freely available public database meant as a resource for research on the immune response to SARS-CoV-2. The samples were drawn from two sources: the first 160 participants of the ongoing ImmuneRACE study, and approximately 1,300 subjects contributed by 6 global collaborators. Nearly every sample came with metadata listing a de-identified subject ID, COVID-19 status, age in years and sex. Where available, HLA class I and class II types were taken from metadata supplied by the sample provider and were not determined by assay-based typing.

The collaborating institutions used their own protocols to collect whole blood in K2EDTA tubes. Collaborator samples were shipped for TCRbeta analysis as frozen whole blood, isolated PBMCs, or DNA extracted from either sample type. The research as a whole found: How much clinical and demographic metadata was included differed by source and by participant, and the metadata was provided uncurated.

Trimming takes 6 bases from V and 1 base from J, and the germline ends sit 18 bases apart. CDR1 and CDR2, looked up from the germline V gene, are SQVTM and ANQGSEA. The CDR3 has 15 amino acids, counting the end cysteine and phenylalanine. Only the CDR3 DNA stays, 45 bases, in frame from base 1. TCRbeta CDR3 regions were amplified from genomic DNA using the immunoSEQ Assay, a bias-controlled multiplex PCR. The authors' analysis ran thus. The number of nucleated cells in each sample was estimated by amplification of reference gene primers within the assay. To quantify the absolute abundance of each unique TCRbeta CDR3 rearrangement, sequence reads were collapsed and filtered. For each sample, productive Simpson clonality was calculated by taking the square root of Simpson's diversity index across productive rearrangements. TCRdb obtained this table from immuneACCESS and retained in-frame rearrangements with V and J assigned. These tables miss some clones; where compared with another copy, unresolved V genes account for less than half of the shortfall, and the remainder is unexplained. The V and J calls and the clone size are those of that table, but D and trimming were determined from the DNA. The sample data list about 58,000 clones, and about 90% of these were observed just once. Of the sample, around 1.5% falls within the top ten clones.

The source of this sequence is a man between 60 and 75 years old with acute or convalescent COVID-19. The rearrangement combines TRBV29-1 with TRBJ1-1; matching of 5 bases hints at TRBD1 as the D gene. Sequencing input: peripheral blood. The CDR3 sequence is CSVGPSGDGNTEAFF. The sequence in DNA is TGCAGCGTGGGACCTTCGGGAGATGGGAACACTGAAGCTTTCTTT. The entire variable domain, with the stretches around the CDR3 drawn from the reference TRBV29-1 and TRBJ1-1 proteins, is SAVISQKPSRDICQRGTSLTIQCQVDSQVTMMFWYRQQPGQSLTLIATANQGSEATYESGFVIDKFPISRPNLTFSTLTVSNMSPEDSSIYLCSVGPSGDGNTEAFFGQGTRLTVV.